The present T cell receptor beta chain was sequenced within a study of T-cell memory formation after mild COVID-19. The sample holds many counts of this clonotype. After 5'RACE with constant-segment primers, TCR alpha and TCR beta cDNA libraries carrying sample barcodes and UMIs were obtained. Each CDR3 protein is one row after TCRdb ran MiXCR on the 5' RACE reads. The data show about 350,000 distinct CDR3 sequences, with around 15% seen just once and about 24% held by the top ten. The CDR3 runs to 11 residues. V dropped 7 bases and J dropped 1 base, with 2 bases sitting between them. The specimen sequenced was PBMCs or a T cell subset sorted from them (not recorded which). This TCR came from a man between 18 and 35 years old who had mild COVID-19 (a few samples of this study predate the infection). Cell type and time point are not known. This sequence joins TRBV12-3 or TRBV12-4 and TRBJ1-5; D uncertain. For the CDR3, the DNA is TGTGCCAGCATGAGCAATCAGCCCCAGCATTTT. It codes for CASMSNQPQHF.